Below, one TCR beta chain is given with its context. Its matching antigen is unknown. CDR1 and CDR2 from the germline V gene are MNHEY and SMNVEV (reference sequence). The CDR3 loop spans 17 amino acids. V trimming: 4 bases; J trimming: 4 bases; junction bases outside the gene matches: 11. These data belong to a study of cytotoxic CD8 clonotypes in ibrutinib-treated CLL. The protocol was immunoSEQ multiplex PCR, while the TCRdb copy is restricted to in-frame clones and leaves out a portion. The sample holds some 120,000 clones, approximately 58% seen once. Notes on the study in general: Clonality correlated strongly with circulating CD8+ T cells and exceeded age-matched healthy donors at baseline. The public clonotypes identified were infrequent and showed contraction or stability on treatment.

The genes are TRBV27 and TRBJ1-5; 9 nucleotides line up with TRBD1. This TCR came from a human donor with chronic lymphocytic leukemia. The specimen comprised PBMCs, sampled after 24 months of ibrutinib treatment. The chain's CDR3 is CASSSKTGGPDNQPQHF. The DNA for the CDR3 is TGTGCCAGCAGTTCGAAAACAGGGGGCCCGGATAATCAGCCCCAGCATTTT.